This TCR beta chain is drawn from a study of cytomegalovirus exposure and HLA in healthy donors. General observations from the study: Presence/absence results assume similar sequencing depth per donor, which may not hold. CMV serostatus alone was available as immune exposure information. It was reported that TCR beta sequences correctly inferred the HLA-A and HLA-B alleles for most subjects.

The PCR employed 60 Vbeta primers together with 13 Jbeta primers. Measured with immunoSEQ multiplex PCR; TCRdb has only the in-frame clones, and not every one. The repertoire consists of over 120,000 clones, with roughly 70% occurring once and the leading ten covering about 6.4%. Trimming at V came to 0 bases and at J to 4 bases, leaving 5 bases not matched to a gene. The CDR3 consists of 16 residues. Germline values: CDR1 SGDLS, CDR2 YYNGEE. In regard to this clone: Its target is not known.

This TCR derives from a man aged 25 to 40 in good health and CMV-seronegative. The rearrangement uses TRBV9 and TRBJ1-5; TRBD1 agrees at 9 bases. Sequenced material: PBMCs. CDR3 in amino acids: CASSVGTGDRNQPQHF. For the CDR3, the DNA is TGTGCCAGCAGCGTAGGGACAGGGGATAGAAATCAGCCCCAGCATTTT.